Listed below are T cell receptor beta chains from one sample, sequenced in a study of blood T cell repertoires in COVID-19. Libraries were prepared by immunoSEQ multiplex PCR; TCRdb keeps only in-frame clonotypes and omits some of them. The table shows 150,000 or so clones, with about 89% occurring only once. Sequenced sample: peripheral blood. These receptors originate from a man aged 45-65 years with acute or convalescent COVID-19. Each CDR3 is given with its conserved first and last residue. A D gene is named only where the DNA matches it firmly. Clone size appears in some rows only: once, few, many, or a class for an expanded clone.

clone_size: NA
v_call: TRBV5-1
d_call: TRBD2
j_call: TRBJ2-2
cdr3_aa: CASSPPLAGEAGELFF
cdr3_nt: TGCGCCAGCAGCCCACCCCTAGCGGGAGAGGCCGGGGAGCTGTTTTTT

clone_size: NA
v_call: TRBV19
d_call: NA
j_call: TRBJ2-1
cdr3_aa: CASSISRVQGQFF
cdr3_nt: TGTGCCAGTAGTATTTCCAGGGTACAGGGGCAGTTCTTC

clone_size: NA
v_call: TRBV27
d_call: NA
j_call: TRBJ1-5
cdr3_aa: CASSLGRGNQPQHF
cdr3_nt: TGTGCCAGCAGTTTAGGGCGGGGAAATCAGCCCCAGCATTTT

clone_size: NA
v_call: TRBV7-3
d_call: TRBD1
j_call: TRBJ1-2
cdr3_aa: CASSERTGYGYTF
cdr3_nt: TGTGCCAGCAGCGAAAGGACAGGGTATGGCTACACCTTC

clone_size: NA
v_call: TRBV4-1
d_call: NA
j_call: TRBJ2-5
cdr3_aa: CASSQTRVNQETQYF
cdr3_nt: TGCGCCAGCAGCCAGACCAGGGTGAACCAAGAGACCCAGTACTTC

clone_size: NA
v_call: TRBV10-3
d_call: NA
j_call: TRBJ1-1
cdr3_aa: CAISDGRGNTEAFF
cdr3_nt: TGTGCCATCAGTGATGGTAGGGGAAACACTGAAGCTTTCTTT

clone_size: few
v_call: TRBV18
d_call: NA
j_call: TRBJ1-1
cdr3_aa: CASSPREAEQSEAFF
cdr3_nt: TGTGCCAGCTCACCTCGGGAGGCAGAACAATCTGAAGCTTTCTTT

clone_size: NA
v_call: TRBV3-1/TRBV3-2
d_call: TRBD2
j_call: TRBJ2-1
cdr3_aa: CASSLAGGSYNEQFF
cdr3_nt: TGTGCCAGCAGCCTAGCGGGGGGCTCCTACAATGAGCAGTTCTTC

clone_size: NA
v_call: TRBV24-1
d_call: TRBD1
j_call: TRBJ2-3
cdr3_aa: CATSDFDRVTDTQYF
cdr3_nt: TGTGCCACCAGTGATTTCGACAGGGTCACAGATACGCAGTATTTT

clone_size: NA
v_call: TRBV20-1
d_call: NA
j_call: TRBJ2-1
cdr3_aa: CSASFDGNSYNEQFF
cdr3_nt: TGCAGTGCTAGTTTCGACGGGAACTCCTACAATGAGCAGTTCTTC

clone_size: NA
v_call: TRBV19
d_call: NA
j_call: TRBJ1-1
cdr3_aa: CASSIGGGAFF
cdr3_nt: TGTGCCAGTAGTATAGGAGGGGGAGCTTTCTTT

clone_size: NA
v_call: TRBV14
d_call: NA
j_call: TRBJ1-1
cdr3_aa: CASSAASTEAFF
cdr3_nt: TGTGCCAGCAGCGCCGCGAGCACTGAAGCTTTCTTT

clone_size: NA
v_call: TRBV11-1
d_call: TRBD1
j_call: TRBJ1-1
cdr3_aa: CASSLSGQGNTEAFF
cdr3_nt: TGTGCCAGCAGCTTGTCCGGACAGGGGAACACTGAAGCTTTCTTT

clone_size: NA
v_call: TRBV4-1
d_call: TRBD2
j_call: TRBJ2-2
cdr3_aa: CASSQGGLAGVGTGELFF
cdr3_nt: TGCGCCAGCAGCCAAGGGGGACTAGCGGGAGTCGGCACCGGGGAGCTGTTTTTT

clone_size: NA
v_call: TRBV24-1
d_call: TRBD2
j_call: TRBJ2-1
cdr3_aa: CATSDSSGGTYNEQFF
cdr3_nt: TGTGCCACCAGTGACAGTAGCGGGGGAACCTACAATGAGCAGTTCTTC

clone_size: NA
v_call: TRBV11-2
d_call: NA
j_call: TRBJ2-3
cdr3_aa: CASSLLQSTDTQYF
cdr3_nt: TGTGCCAGCAGCTTATTGCAGAGCACAGATACGCAGTATTTT

clone_size: NA
v_call: TRBV6-6
d_call: NA
j_call: TRBJ1-5
cdr3_aa: CASSTRWALEPQHF
cdr3_nt: TGTGCCAGCAGTACCCGTTGGGCATTGGAGCCCCAGCATTTT

clone_size: NA
v_call: TRBV15
d_call: NA
j_call: TRBJ1-5
cdr3_aa: CATSRYGLEDQPQHF
cdr3_nt: TGTGCCACCAGCAGGTATGGGCTGGAGGATCAGCCCCAGCATTTT

clone_size: NA
v_call: TRBV4-1
d_call: NA
j_call: TRBJ2-1
cdr3_aa: CASSQVANPYNEQFF
cdr3_nt: TGCGCCAGCAGCCAAGTTGCGAACCCATACAATGAGCAGTTCTTC

clone_size: NA
v_call: TRBV27
d_call: TRBD2
j_call: TRBJ2-7
cdr3_aa: CASRSLGPAGGNEQYF
cdr3_nt: TGTGCCAGCAGATCCCTGGGCCCAGCGGGAGGAAACGAGCAGTACTTC

clone_size: NA
v_call: TRBV28
d_call: TRBD1
j_call: TRBJ1-2
cdr3_aa: CASSTTDRGWSSGYTF
cdr3_nt: TGTGCCAGCAGTACCACGGACAGGGGTTGGTCTAGTGGCTACACCTTC

clone_size: NA
v_call: TRBV7-8
d_call: NA
j_call: TRBJ2-5
cdr3_aa: CASSFLMVAYLIPRQETQYF
cdr3_nt: TGTGCCAGCAGCTTTCTGATGGTAGCCTACCTAATACCCAGACAAGAGACCCAGTACTTC

clone_size: NA
v_call: TRBV18
d_call: NA
j_call: TRBJ2-2
cdr3_aa: CASSRTVYTGELFF
cdr3_nt: TGTGCCAGCTCACGGACAGTTTACACCGGGGAGCTGTTTTTT

clone_size: NA
v_call: TRBV11-2
d_call: TRBD2
j_call: TRBJ2-2
cdr3_aa: CASSLNRAGGPSGELFF
cdr3_nt: TGTGCCAGCAGCTTAAACAGAGCGGGAGGGCCTTCCGGGGAGCTGTTTTTT

clone_size: NA
v_call: TRBV19
d_call: NA
j_call: TRBJ2-1
cdr3_aa: CASSIDGVSYNEQFF
cdr3_nt: TGTGCCAGTAGTATAGATGGAGTCTCCTACAATGAGCAGTTCTTC

clone_size: NA
v_call: TRBV10-3
d_call: NA
j_call: TRBJ1-1
cdr3_aa: CAITGNKDTEAFF
cdr3_nt: TGTGCCATCACAGGGAATAAGGACACTGAAGCTTTCTTT

clone_size: NA
v_call: TRBV11-1
d_call: NA
j_call: TRBJ1-1
cdr3_aa: CASSFRHQEAFF
cdr3_nt: TGTGCCAGCAGCTTTCGACACCAAGAAGCTTTCTTT

clone_size: NA
v_call: TRBV7-3
d_call: TRBD2
j_call: TRBJ2-5
cdr3_aa: CASSPLAEETQYF
cdr3_nt: TGTGCCAGCAGCCCCCTAGCGGAAGAGACCCAGTACTTC

clone_size: NA
v_call: TRBV9
d_call: NA
j_call: TRBJ1-6
cdr3_aa: CASSVVGEGNSPLHF
cdr3_nt: TGTGCCAGCAGCGTAGTGGGAGAGGGTAATTCACCCCTCCACTTT

clone_size: once
v_call: TRBV19
d_call: NA
j_call: TRBJ1-1
cdr3_aa: CASSIGTEAFF
cdr3_nt: TGTGCCAGTAGTATCGGTACTGAAGCTTTCTTT

clone_size: NA
v_call: TRBV28
d_call: TRBD2
j_call: TRBJ2-1
cdr3_aa: CASLAGGYNEQFF
cdr3_nt: TGTGCCAGTCTAGCGGGAGGGTACAATGAGCAGTTCTTC

clone_size: NA
v_call: TRBV6-5
d_call: NA
j_call: TRBJ2-7
cdr3_aa: CASRTRSTSFYEQYF
cdr3_nt: TGTGCCAGCAGGACTAGAAGTACTTCATTCTACGAGCAGTACTTC

clone_size: NA
v_call: TRBV4-3
d_call: NA
j_call: TRBJ2-1
cdr3_aa: CASSPIRDSYNEQFF
cdr3_nt: TGCGCCAGCAGCCCCATCCGGGACTCCTACAATGAGCAGTTCTTC

clone_size: NA
v_call: TRBV28
d_call: NA
j_call: TRBJ1-4
cdr3_aa: CASRQGREDEKLFF
cdr3_nt: TGTGCCAGCAGACAAGGCAGGGAGGACGAAAAACTGTTTTTT

clone_size: once
v_call: TRBV6-2/TRBV6-3
d_call: NA
j_call: TRBJ1-1
cdr3_aa: CASSYTPDPDRRLLNTEAFF
cdr3_nt: TGTGCCAGCAGTTATACGCCTGATCCAGACAGGCGCTTGTTGAACACTGAAGCTTTCTTT

clone_size: few
v_call: TRBV10-3
d_call: TRBD1
j_call: TRBJ2-2
cdr3_aa: CAISVQGDTGELFF
cdr3_nt: TGTGCCATCAGTGTACAGGGGGATACCGGGGAGCTGTTTTTT

clone_size: NA
v_call: TRBV20-1
d_call: NA
j_call: TRBJ1-1
cdr3_aa: CSASDGHHTEAFF
cdr3_nt: TGCAGTGCTAGTGATGGACATCACACTGAAGCTTTCTTT

clone_size: NA
v_call: TRBV18
d_call: NA
j_call: TRBJ2-3
cdr3_aa: CASLAQGGGDTQYF
cdr3_nt: TGTGCCAGCTTGGCCCAGGGAGGTGGAGATACGCAGTATTTT

clone_size: NA
v_call: TRBV6-5
d_call: TRBD1
j_call: TRBJ2-6
cdr3_aa: CASSSGGSGANVLTF
cdr3_nt: TGTGCCAGCAGCTCAGGGGGCTCTGGGGCCAACGTCCTGACTTTC

clone_size: NA
v_call: TRBV27
d_call: NA
j_call: TRBJ2-1
cdr3_aa: CASSLSYNLHYNEQFF
cdr3_nt: TGTGCCAGCAGTTTATCGTACAACCTTCACTACAATGAGCAGTTCTTC

clone_size: NA
v_call: TRBV28
d_call: TRBD1
j_call: TRBJ1-1
cdr3_aa: CASSLLDDRVNTEAFF
cdr3_nt: TGTGCCAGCAGTCTCCTGGACGACAGGGTGAACACTGAAGCTTTCTTT